The clone carrying this T cell receptor beta chain was picked up many times. Its antigen remains unidentified. Read coverage stops 3 residues before the CDR3 terminus; the germline J gene supplies the remainder. Donors gave about 5 to 8.5 ml heparinized peripheral whole blood. The record originates from a study of T cell clonality in common variable immunodeficiency. Control and CVID samples contributed equal amounts of genomic DNA. Assay: immunoSEQ multiplex PCR; the TCRdb copy retains only in-frame clones and omits some. The sample contains tens of thousands of clones, none of them singletons. Trimming pared 0 bases from V and 5 bases from J, leaving 11 bases between. From germline, CDR1 is SGHRS and CDR2 YFSETQ. CDR3 length: 14 amino acids. The study, taken as a whole, reports: CVID subjects had higher TCRbeta clonality than healthy controls, most marked in about a third. Patient heterogeneity in the CVID cohort limited correlations between repertoire features and clinical complications.

Specimen: peripheral blood mononuclear cells. This sequence joins TRBV5-1 and TRBJ2-5; TRBD1 might be the D (6 bases). The sequence derives from a person aged 18-69 years in good health. The CDR3 DNA, read in part, is TGCGCCAGCAGCTTGGTGGTGGGGGCGGAGACC. Its protein is CASSLVVGAET. The whole CDR3 is CASSLVVGAETQYF.